The 10 T cell receptor beta chains below all came from one sample that was sequenced in a study of T cells in Graves' hyperthyroidism and ophthalmopathy. The CDR3 regions of TCR beta were amplified from RNA transcripts. A first-round RT-PCR of the TCR CDR3 used the HTBI primer set. TCRdb used MiXCR to reprocess the multiplex PCR reads, holding one entry per CDR3 protein. The table records more than 550,000 distinct CDR3 sequences, 15% to 20% of them present only once. The sequenced sample consisted of blood. The receptors were sampled from a middle-aged man with Graves' hyperthyroidism.

This clonotype was seen a few times. The chain is built from TRBV10-3 and TRBJ2-3, with no clear D. V lost 0 bases to trimming and J lost 3 bases, with 16 bases between them. Germline V gene sequence: CDR1 ENHRY, CDR2 SYGVKD. The CDR3 totals 17 residues. Written as DNA, the CDR3 is TGTGCCATCAGTGAGTCCCGCGGATCTCCGAGAACAGATACGCAGTATTTT. Translation: CAISESRGSPRTDTQYF.

This clonotype showed up many times. The V and J genes are TRBV12-3 or TRBV12-4 and TRBJ1-2; 8 positions match TRBD1. With 7 bases clipped from V and 7 bases from J, the junction kept 14 bases outside the gene matches. The CDR3 contains 15 residues. The CDR3 sequence is CASTLFGQGVGGYTF. The CDR3, as DNA: TGTGCCAGCACCCTATTTGGACAGGGAGTGGGTGGCTACACCTTC.

There are many counts of this clonotype. The gene calls are TRBV19 and TRBJ2-1, with a weak D call TRBD1 (6 bases). The CDR3 spans 15 residues. CDR1 LNHDA and CDR2 SQIVND come from the germline V gene (reference sequence). Trimming removed 6 bases from V and 1 base from J, with 13 bases in between. The CDR3 protein is CASRITGKSYNEQFF. The CDR3, as DNA: TGTGCCAGTAGAATTACAGGGAAGTCCTACAATGAGCAGTTCTTC.

This clonotype came up many times. The chain is built from TRBV7-9 and TRBJ2-7; 9 bases agree with TRBD2. V trimming: 1 base; J trimming: 5 bases; junction bases outside the gene matches: 6. The CDR3 extends over 15 amino acids. Germline CDR1 SEHNR, CDR2 FQNEAQ (reference sequence). In DNA form, the CDR3 reads TGTGCCAGCAGCTTAGTGTTAGCGGGAGAAAACGAGCAGTACTTC. Protein: CASSLVLAGENEQYF.

The rearrangement joins TRBV7-6 to TRBJ2-3; maybe TRBD1 (5 bases). Germline CDR1 reads SGHVS; CDR2 reads FNYEAQ. The CDR3 contains 16 residues. Trimming stripped 0 bases from V and 5 bases from J, with 15 bases between. CDR3 in DNA: TGTGCCAGCAGCTTAGCGTTCGGCAGTAGGGGAGATACGCAGTATTTT. This gives the protein CASSLAFGSRGDTQYF.

A few counts support this clonotype. V gene TRBV5-5 combines with J gene TRBJ2-1, with TRBD2 as a possible D gene (5 bases). This CDR3 region has 17 residues. Germline CDR1 is SGHKS and CDR2 is YYEKEE (reference sequence). The ends were cut back, 7 bases at V and 6 bases at J, with 26 bases in the middle. The CDR3 coding sequence is TGTGCCAGCGAAATACTAGGATTATCTAGCCAATCCAATGAGCAGTTCTTC. It specifies CASEILGLSSQSNEQFF. The full variable domain, its missing parts supplied by reference TRBV5-5 and TRBJ2-1, is DAGVTQSPTHLIKTRGQQVTLRCSPISGHKSVSWYQQVLGQGPQFIFQYYEKEERGRGNFPDRFSARQFPNYSSELNVNALLLGDSALYLCASEILGLSSQSNEQFFGPGTRLTVL.

This chain links TRBV19 with TRBJ1-2; D unresolved. Per germline, CDR1 LNHDA and CDR2 SQIVND (reference sequence). The CDR3 is made up of 12 amino acids. The ends were cut back, 6 bases at V and 2 bases at J, with 7 bases in the middle. Here the CDR3 DNA reads TGTGCCAGTAGATCACAGAACTATGGCTACACCTTC. It specifies CASRSQNYGYTF.

CDR3 sequence reads: CASSSGGTEGEEQFF. In DNA form, the CDR3 reads TGTGCCAGCAGCTCCGGGGGGACGGAGGGGGAAGAGCAGTTCTTC. The genes are TRBV9 and TRBJ2-1, with a tentative D call TRBD2 (7 bases). V lost 4 bases and J lost 10, with 21 bases in between. This CDR3 is built from 15 residues. Germline lookup yields CDR1 SGDLS and CDR2 YYNGEE.

The chain recombines TRBV28 with TRBJ2-5; 9 nucleotides match TRBD1. Germline CDR1 and CDR2: MDHEN and SYDVKM. This CDR3 has 15 amino acids. Trimming took 5 bases from V and 5 from J; bases not matched to a gene: 9. The DNA for the CDR3 is TGTGCCAGCAGTGTCGGGACAGGGAGGAAGGAGACCCAGTACTTC. Translated: CASSVGTGRKETQYF.

The V and J genes are TRBV20-1 and TRBJ1-6; D is unresolved. The CDR3 is 14 residues long. Trimming shortened V by 2 bases and J by 7 bases, and 12 bases separated the two germline ends. CDR1 DFQATT and CDR2 SNEGSKA come from the germline V gene (reference sequence). In DNA form, the CDR3 reads TGCAGTGCTAGAAAACCGGGCTCCAATTCACCCCTCCACTTT. Amino acid sequence: CSARKPGSNSPLHF.